These T cell receptor beta chains were read from a single sample in a study of blood T cell repertoires in COVID-19. Profiling relied on immunoSEQ multiplex PCR, and the TCRdb table lists in-frame clones only, not all of them. Of roughly 100,000 clones listed, more than 75% were seen once; the top ten hold roughly 6%. The sample comprised peripheral blood. Source of these receptors: a human donor in a cohort sampled during active COVID-19. CDR3s include the opening cysteine and the closing phenylalanine or tryptophan. Each record gives: clone size, D gene, J gene, V gene, CDR3 DNA, CDR3 protein. D genes are given only for firm matches. Size values are once, few and many counts, or a class for expanded clones, and some rows have none.

clone_size: once
d_call: NA
j_call: TRBJ1-2
v_call: TRBV3-1/TRBV3-2
cdr3_nt: TGTGCCAGCAGCCAAATGACCGCTACGGGGTATGGCTACACCTTC
cdr3_aa: CASSQMTATGYGYTF

clone_size: NA
d_call: TRBD1
j_call: TRBJ2-3
v_call: TRBV5-6
cdr3_nt: TGTGCCAGCAGCTTCGGGACAGGGGAGATTTCCACAGATACGCAGTATTTT
cdr3_aa: CASSFGTGEISTDTQYF

clone_size: NA
d_call: NA
j_call: TRBJ1-5
v_call: TRBV12-3/TRBV12-4
cdr3_nt: TGTGCCAGCAGCAGGGCGCTCAATCAGCCCCAGCATTTT
cdr3_aa: CASSRALNQPQHF

clone_size: NA
d_call: NA
j_call: TRBJ2-7
v_call: TRBV27
cdr3_nt: TGTGCCAGCAGTTTATCGGCAGGGGAGACCTACGAGCAGTACTTC
cdr3_aa: CASSLSAGETYEQYF

clone_size: once
d_call: TRBD1
j_call: TRBJ2-5
v_call: TRBV19
cdr3_nt: TGTGCCAGTAGTATTATTGGGACAGGCAATCAAGAGACCCAGTACTTC
cdr3_aa: CASSIIGTGNQETQYF

clone_size: NA
d_call: NA
j_call: TRBJ1-6
v_call: TRBV6-6
cdr3_nt: TGTGCCAGCAGTAAAATTCGCTCCTATAATTCACCCCTCCACTTT
cdr3_aa: CASSKIRSYNSPLHF

clone_size: NA
d_call: TRBD1
j_call: TRBJ2-7
v_call: TRBV19
cdr3_nt: TGTGCCAGTAGTCTACAGGGGGCAATCTACGAGCAGTACTTC
cdr3_aa: CASSLQGAIYEQYF

clone_size: NA
d_call: NA
j_call: TRBJ2-5
v_call: TRBV3-1/TRBV3-2
cdr3_nt: TGTGCCAGCAGCCACGGACAGTCTACCCAGTACTTC
cdr3_aa: CASSHGQSTQYF

clone_size: NA
d_call: TRBD1
j_call: TRBJ2-1
v_call: TRBV28
cdr3_nt: TGTGCCAGCAGGACGGACAGGGCGTACAATGAGCAGTTCTTC
cdr3_aa: CASRTDRAYNEQFF

clone_size: NA
d_call: NA
j_call: TRBJ2-3
v_call: TRBV12-3/TRBV12-4
cdr3_nt: TGTGCCAGCACCCGCGGGGATACGCAGTATTTT
cdr3_aa: CASTRGDTQYF

clone_size: NA
d_call: NA
j_call: TRBJ2-4
v_call: TRBV3-1/TRBV3-2
cdr3_nt: TGTGCCAGCAGCCAAGGATTAGGCCCTCAGCGGATTCAGTACTTC
cdr3_aa: CASSQGLGPQRIQYF

clone_size: NA
d_call: NA
j_call: TRBJ2-5
v_call: TRBV7-2
cdr3_nt: TGTGCCAGCAGCTTAGCAGGGTTGCGGGAAGAGACCCAGTACTTC
cdr3_aa: CASSLAGLREETQYF

clone_size: NA
d_call: TRBD2
j_call: TRBJ2-3
v_call: TRBV28
cdr3_nt: TGTGCCAGCAGTGTGCCTCTAGCGGGGGAGATGGGCACAGATACGCAGTATTTT
cdr3_aa: CASSVPLAGEMGTDTQYF

clone_size: NA
d_call: TRBD1
j_call: TRBJ2-1
v_call: TRBV5-5
cdr3_nt: TGTGCCAGCAGCTCCAAGAAGGGACAGGCCCCCTACAATGAGCAGTTCTTC
cdr3_aa: CASSSKKGQAPYNEQFF

clone_size: NA
d_call: NA
j_call: TRBJ1-1
v_call: TRBV19
cdr3_nt: TGTGCCAGTAGTATACTTGGGAGGAACACTGAAGCTTTCTTT
cdr3_aa: CASSILGRNTEAFF

clone_size: NA
d_call: NA
j_call: TRBJ1-1
v_call: TRBV18
cdr3_nt: TGTGCCAGCTCGTCCATCCCGGAGCGGAACACTGAAGCTTTCTTT
cdr3_aa: CASSSIPERNTEAFF

clone_size: NA
d_call: TRBD2
j_call: TRBJ2-5
v_call: TRBV28
cdr3_nt: TGTGCCAGCAGCCCTGGACTAGCGGGCTCCTTTCGTGGGCAAGAGACCCAGTACTTC
cdr3_aa: CASSPGLAGSFRGQETQYF

clone_size: NA
d_call: TRBD2
j_call: TRBJ2-3
v_call: TRBV5-1
cdr3_nt: TGCGCCAGCAGCGGAAGCGGGGTACCAAGCACAGATACGCAGTATTTT
cdr3_aa: CASSGSGVPSTDTQYF

clone_size: NA
d_call: TRBD1
j_call: TRBJ2-5
v_call: TRBV24-1
cdr3_nt: TGTGCCACCAGTGATTTCGCGCAGACAGGGCAAGAGACCCAGTACTTC
cdr3_aa: CATSDFAQTGQETQYF

clone_size: NA
d_call: TRBD2
j_call: TRBJ2-1
v_call: TRBV7-9
cdr3_nt: TGTGCCAGCAGCTCATGGACTAGCGGGAGTCTTTCCTACAATGAGCAGTTCTTC
cdr3_aa: CASSSWTSGSLSYNEQFF

clone_size: NA
d_call: TRBD2
j_call: TRBJ2-1
v_call: TRBV6-6
cdr3_nt: TGTGCCAGCGGGATCGGGAGGGCCCATGAGCAGTTCTTC
cdr3_aa: CASGIGRAHEQFF

clone_size: once
d_call: NA
j_call: TRBJ2-1
v_call: TRBV25-1
cdr3_nt: TGTGCCAGCAGTGGCCCGGGGCGGGGTGGATTATCGGGCAATGAGCAGTTCTTC
cdr3_aa: CASSGPGRGGLSGNEQFF

clone_size: NA
d_call: TRBD2
j_call: TRBJ2-3
v_call: TRBV7-3
cdr3_nt: TGTGCCAGCAGCCCAACGGGACTAGCGGGAGAGAGAGTGCAGTATTTT
cdr3_aa: CASSPTGLAGERVQYF

clone_size: NA
d_call: NA
j_call: TRBJ1-2
v_call: TRBV5-1
cdr3_nt: TGCGCCAGCAGCTTGGAGAGAGGATACAACTATGGCTACACCTTC
cdr3_aa: CASSLERGYNYGYTF

clone_size: NA
d_call: NA
j_call: TRBJ2-5
v_call: TRBV4-1
cdr3_nt: TGCGCCAGCAGCCAAGGAACTCCGAGATCGACCCAGTACTTC
cdr3_aa: CASSQGTPRSTQYF

clone_size: NA
d_call: NA
j_call: TRBJ2-3
v_call: TRBV27
cdr3_nt: TGTGCCAGCAGTACCCTCGACACGACCCGCACAGATACGCAGTATTTT
cdr3_aa: CASSTLDTTRTDTQYF

clone_size: NA
d_call: TRBD1
j_call: TRBJ2-2
v_call: TRBV11-3
cdr3_nt: TGTGCCAGCAGCTCAGGGGGGACAGGGCCCACCGGGGAGCTGTTTTTT
cdr3_aa: CASSSGGTGPTGELFF

clone_size: NA
d_call: NA
j_call: TRBJ1-5
v_call: TRBV19
cdr3_nt: TGTGCCAGTAGTGCTCAGGGTCTCTATCAGCCCCAGCATTTT
cdr3_aa: CASSAQGLYQPQHF

clone_size: NA
d_call: NA
j_call: TRBJ1-2
v_call: TRBV5-6
cdr3_nt: TGTGCCAGCAGCTTGGCAGGGCATCCCTCCGGCTACACCTTC
cdr3_aa: CASSLAGHPSGYTF

clone_size: NA
d_call: NA
j_call: TRBJ2-1
v_call: TRBV28
cdr3_nt: TGTGCCAGCAGTTTCCCGGCAGGGGCATACAATGAGCAGTTCTTC
cdr3_aa: CASSFPAGAYNEQFF

clone_size: NA
d_call: NA
j_call: TRBJ2-7
v_call: TRBV21-1
cdr3_nt: TGTGCCAGCACCAGAGATTGGGACAGGGGTTACGAGCAGTACTTC
cdr3_aa: CASTRDWDRGYEQYF

clone_size: NA
d_call: NA
j_call: TRBJ1-1
v_call: TRBV13
cdr3_nt: TGTGCCAGCAGCTTCCGGGGGGGAGGCACTGAAGCTTTCTTT
cdr3_aa: CASSFRGGGTEAFF

clone_size: NA
d_call: TRBD1
j_call: TRBJ2-1
v_call: TRBV7-3
cdr3_nt: TGTGCCAGCAGCTTAATAGGGGGCTCAGCGCGTTTCAATGAGCAGTTCTTC
cdr3_aa: CASSLIGGSARFNEQFF

clone_size: NA
d_call: TRBD1
j_call: TRBJ1-6
v_call: TRBV6-5
cdr3_nt: TGTGCCAGCAGTTACGGAGGACAGGGTCCCTCACCCCTCCACTTT
cdr3_aa: CASSYGGQGPSPLHF

clone_size: once
d_call: NA
j_call: TRBJ1-3
v_call: TRBV7-2
cdr3_nt: TGTGCCAGCAGCCTCAGTAACTCTGGAAACACCATATATTTT
cdr3_aa: CASSLSNSGNTIYF

clone_size: NA
d_call: NA
j_call: TRBJ2-3
v_call: TRBV2
cdr3_nt: TGTGCCAGCAGTTACACAGGGCCGGGGGGAGATACGCAGTATTTT
cdr3_aa: CASSYTGPGGDTQYF

clone_size: few
d_call: NA
j_call: TRBJ2-7
v_call: TRBV18
cdr3_nt: TGTGCCAGCCCTAGGGGCATCTACGAGCAGTACTTC
cdr3_aa: CASPRGIYEQYF

clone_size: NA
d_call: NA
j_call: TRBJ2-3
v_call: TRBV10-3
cdr3_nt: TGTGCCATCGTGAAAGCCCCCGGTGAAAGCGACAAGGGGCCGGCAGATACGCAGTATTTT
cdr3_aa: CAIVKAPGESDKGPADTQYF

clone_size: NA
d_call: TRBD2
j_call: TRBJ2-5
v_call: TRBV4-1
cdr3_nt: TGCGCCAGCAGCCAACGACTAGCGGGGGGTTTTGCGGAGACCCAGTACTTC
cdr3_aa: CASSQRLAGGFAETQYF

clone_size: NA
d_call: NA
j_call: TRBJ2-1
v_call: TRBV11-3
cdr3_nt: TGTGCCAGCAGCTTAGGCTTCCTCAGTGATGAGCAGTTCTTC
cdr3_aa: CASSLGFLSDEQFF

clone_size: NA
d_call: TRBD1
j_call: TRBJ1-6
v_call: TRBV6-5
cdr3_nt: TGTGCCAGCAGTCCGACAGGGAATTCACCCCTCCACTTT
cdr3_aa: CASSPTGNSPLHF

clone_size: few
d_call: NA
j_call: TRBJ2-1
v_call: TRBV27
cdr3_nt: TGTGCCAGCAGTGCCATTGGCGGAAAGAACTACAATGAGCAGTTCTTC
cdr3_aa: CASSAIGGKNYNEQFF

clone_size: NA
d_call: TRBD2
j_call: TRBJ2-3
v_call: TRBV7-9
cdr3_nt: TGTGCCAGCAGCTTTACGGACCTACTAGCGGGAGGGCCAGATACGCAGTATTTT
cdr3_aa: CASSFTDLLAGGPDTQYF

clone_size: NA
d_call: TRBD1
j_call: TRBJ1-2
v_call: TRBV25-1
cdr3_nt: TGTGCCAGCAGTGAAAAGGGGACAGGGATCGGCTACACCTTC
cdr3_aa: CASSEKGTGIGYTF

clone_size: NA
d_call: NA
j_call: TRBJ1-2
v_call: TRBV6-5
cdr3_nt: TGTGCCAGCAGTTACGAGGGTTACGACGGCTACACCTTC
cdr3_aa: CASSYEGYDGYTF

clone_size: NA
d_call: TRBD2
j_call: TRBJ2-7
v_call: TRBV2
cdr3_nt: TGTGCCAGCAGTGCCGGGGGGGGCGGCTACGAGCAGTACTTC
cdr3_aa: CASSAGGGGYEQYF

clone_size: NA
d_call: TRBD2
j_call: TRBJ2-7
v_call: TRBV5-1
cdr3_nt: TGCGCCAGCAGCTTGACTAGCGGGGGTTTCTACGAGCAGTACTTC
cdr3_aa: CASSLTSGGFYEQYF

clone_size: NA
d_call: NA
j_call: TRBJ2-7
v_call: TRBV3-1/TRBV3-2
cdr3_nt: TGTGCCAGCAGCCAACCGGGACACCTCCGGGACGAGCAGTACTTC
cdr3_aa: CASSQPGHLRDEQYF

clone_size: NA
d_call: TRBD2
j_call: TRBJ2-2
v_call: TRBV5-4
cdr3_nt: TGTGCCAGCAGCTTGGCTAGCGGGAGGATTGCCGGGGAGCTGTTTTTT
cdr3_aa: CASSLASGRIAGELFF

clone_size: NA
d_call: NA
j_call: TRBJ1-3
v_call: TRBV9
cdr3_nt: TGTGCCAGCAGCGTAGACGAGGGAAACACCATATATTTT
cdr3_aa: CASSVDEGNTIYF

clone_size: NA
d_call: NA
j_call: TRBJ2-7
v_call: TRBV15
cdr3_nt: TGTGCCACCAGCAGAGATAGGGCTAGCTCCGAGCAGTACTTC
cdr3_aa: CATSRDRASSEQYF

clone_size: NA
d_call: NA
j_call: TRBJ1-1
v_call: TRBV25-1
cdr3_nt: TGTGCCAGCAGTGAGACGGAAAGTGCGACTCATGCTTTCTTT
cdr3_aa: CASSETESATHAFF

clone_size: NA
d_call: TRBD2
j_call: TRBJ2-3
v_call: TRBV24-1
cdr3_nt: TGTGCCACCGACCTTTCCGGGACTAGCGGGGGGCCTAGCACAGATACGCAGTATTTT
cdr3_aa: CATDLSGTSGGPSTDTQYF